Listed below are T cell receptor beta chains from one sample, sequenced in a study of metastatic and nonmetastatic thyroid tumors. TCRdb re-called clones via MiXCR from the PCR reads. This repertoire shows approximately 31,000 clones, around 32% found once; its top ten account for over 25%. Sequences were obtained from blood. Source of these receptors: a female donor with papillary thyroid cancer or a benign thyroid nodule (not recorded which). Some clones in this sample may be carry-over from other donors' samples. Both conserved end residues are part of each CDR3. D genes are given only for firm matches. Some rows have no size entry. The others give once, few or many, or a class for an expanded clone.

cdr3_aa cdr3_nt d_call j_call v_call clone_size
CASNEDGDNEKLFF TGCGCCAGCAACGAAGACGGCGATAATGAAAAACTGTTTTTT . TRBJ1-4 TRBV5-1 many
CASSRTGTNGYTF TGTGCCAGTAGTCGAACAGGAACCAATGGCTACACCTTC . TRBJ1-2 TRBV19 few
CASRTAGGGYTF TGTGCCAGCAGGACGGCCGGGGGGGGCTACACCTTC . TRBJ1-2 TRBV9 many
CASSSGGPQHF TGTGCCAGCAGCTCCGGGGGGCCCCAGCATTTT . TRBJ1-5 TRBV7-6 few
CASSFPTGDGYTF TGCGCCAGCAGCTTCCCTACAGGGGATGGCTACACCTTC TRBD1 TRBJ1-2 TRBV5-1 many
CAISDVSGPSSTYNEQFF TGTGCCATCAGTGACGTTAGTGGTCCTTCTTCCACCTACAATGAGCAGTTCTTC . TRBJ2-1 TRBV10-3 .
CANHRRGAVYSPLHF TGTGCCAACCATAGACGGGGGGCTGTTTATTCACCCCTCCACTTT . TRBJ1-6 TRBV28 .
CSARGLAGEYEQYF TGCAGTGCTAGGGGACTAGCGGGAGAGTACGAGCAGTACTTC TRBD2 TRBJ2-7 TRBV20-1 many
CASTPPASGSGELFF TGTGCCAGCACCCCCCCGGCTAGCGGGAGCGGGGAGCTGTTTTTT TRBD2 TRBJ2-2 TRBV12-3/TRBV12-4 .
CSASDMNYGYTF TGCAGTGCGAGCGACATGAACTATGGATACACCTTC . TRBJ1-2 TRBV20-1 .
CASSDSPGQGDGEQYF TGTGCCAGCAGCGACAGTCCGGGACAGGGGGATGGCGAGCAGTACTTC TRBD1 TRBJ2-7 TRBV6-1 many
CAWSVHGEQFF TGTGCCTGGAGTGTACACGGGGAGCAGTTCTTC . TRBJ2-1 TRBV30 .
CASSLITGGEQYF TGTGCCAGCAGCTTAATCACGGGAGGAGAGCAGTACTTC TRBD2 TRBJ2-7 TRBV7-3 many
CASLVLSFTGGAAEAFF TGTGCCAGCTTGGTTCTATCCTTTACAGGGGGCGCCGCTGAAGCTTTCTTT TRBD1 TRBJ1-1 TRBV28 many
CASRRSRADGELFF TGTGCCAGCAGGAGAAGCAGGGCCGACGGGGAGCTGTTTTTT . TRBJ2-2 TRBV6-1 many
CATIRAGTEAYEQYF TGTGCCACCATCAGAGCCGGGACAGAGGCCTACGAGCAGTACTTC TRBD1 TRBJ2-7 TRBV15 few
CATGTGGETQYF TGTGCCACCGGGACAGGGGGCGAGACCCAGTACTTC TRBD1 TRBJ2-5 TRBV24-1 few
CASSLDQHEQYF TGCGCCAGCAGCTTGGATCAGCACGAGCAGTACTTC . TRBJ2-7 TRBV5-1 .
CASSRGQEIQEKQYF TGTGCCAGTAGTCGGGGACAGGAGATACAGGAAAAGCAGTACTTC TRBD1 TRBJ2-7 TRBV19 few
CASSIGEGTEAFF TGTGCCAGTAGTATAGGGGAGGGGACTGAAGCTTTCTTT . TRBJ1-1 TRBV19 many
CASRNPGQYNQPQHF TGTGCCAGCAGGAACCCGGGACAGTACAATCAGCCCCAGCATTTT TRBD1 TRBJ1-5 TRBV6-1 .
CASSYPERDGAYGYTF TGTGCCAGCAGTTACCCAGAACGGGACGGCGCTTATGGCTACACCTTC . TRBJ1-2 TRBV6-6 many
CASRASYRGHTEAFF TGTGCCAGCAGAGCCAGTTACAGGGGGCATACTGAAGCTTTCTTT TRBD1 TRBJ1-1 TRBV7-2 many
CASRLLSNEQFF TGTGCCAGCAGACTCCTGTCCAATGAGCAGTTCTTC . TRBJ2-1 TRBV7-2 .
CASTGQGPNQPQHF TGTGCCAGTACCGGACAGGGACCCAATCAGCCCCAGCATTTT TRBD1 TRBJ1-5 TRBV19 many
CASSHGGAVGELFF TGTGCCAGCAGCCACGGGGGGGCTGTCGGGGAGCTGTTTTTT TRBD2 TRBJ2-2 TRBV7-2 many
CASIRGPSGGAWDGYTF TGTGCCAGTATCCGCGGGCCCTCAGGGGGCGCTTGGGATGGCTACACCTTC TRBD1 TRBJ1-2 TRBV19 .
CAISDSSQSNYGYIF TGTGCCATCAGTGACTCGAGTCAGTCTAACTATGGCTACATCTTC . TRBJ1-2 TRBV10-3 .
CASSLRTPWSSGNTIYF TGTGCCAGCAGCTTACGTACCCCCTGGAGCTCTGGAAACACCATATATTTT . TRBJ1-3 TRBV11-2 many
CASSYKGQGHTIYF TGTGCCAGCAGCTACAAGGGACAGGGCCACACCATATATTTT TRBD1 TRBJ1-3 TRBV7-2 .
CASSRGGRDSSEQYF TGCGCCAGCAGCCGGGGCGGCAGGGACTCTTCCGAGCAGTACTTC . TRBJ2-7 TRBV5-1 .
CASSASGVGNQPQLF TGTGCCAGCAGTGCCTCAGGCGTAGGCAATCAGCCCCAGCTATTT . TRBJ1-5 TRBV6-4 .
CASSVYEQYF TGTGCCAGCAGTGTGTACGAGCAGTACTTC . TRBJ2-7 TRBV7-6 few
CASRPPGHEQFF TGTGCCAGCAGACCACCCGGGCATGAGCAGTTCTTC . TRBJ2-1 TRBV9 .
CASCPPPGEGELYF TGTGCCAGCTGCCCGCCCCCAGGGGAAGGTGAGCTGTACTTC . TRBJ2-7 TRBV4-2 once
CASSAGAGVKETQYF TGTGCCAGCAGCGCCGGGGCGGGGGTGAAAGAGACCCAGTACTTC TRBD2 TRBJ2-5 TRBV9 many
CSVGGQGGTQYF TGCAGCGTTGGAGGACAGGGGGGGACCCAGTACTTC TRBD1 TRBJ2-5 TRBV29-1 many
CASSMGWRDSRGYNSPLHF TGTGCCAGTAGTATGGGGTGGAGGGACAGCCGCGGATATAATTCACCCCTCCACTTT TRBD1 TRBJ1-6 TRBV5-6 .
CASKGTSLSYEQYF TGCGCCAGCAAGGGGACTAGCCTTTCCTACGAGCAGTACTTC TRBD2 TRBJ2-7 TRBV10-2 few
CASSLEDATGAGRAFF TGTGCCAGCAGCTTGGAGGACGCGACAGGGGCGGGGAGAGCTTTCTTT TRBD1 TRBJ1-1 TRBV5-4 many
CSALPGQEVEQYF TGCAGTGCCCTACCGGGACAGGAGGTCGAGCAGTACTTC TRBD1 TRBJ2-7 TRBV20-1 .
CASSGEREISEQFF TGTGCCAGCAGTGGAGAGCGGGAGATCAGTGAGCAGTTCTTC TRBD2 TRBJ2-1 TRBV6-2/TRBV6-3 medium-sized
CASSRTEGASEKLFF TGCGCCAGCAGCCGCACGGAGGGGGCGAGTGAAAAACTGTTTTTT TRBD1 TRBJ1-4 TRBV4-3 many
CASSRDRSSYNEQFF TGCGCCAGCAGCCGAGACAGGAGCTCCTACAATGAGCAGTTCTTC . TRBJ2-1 TRBV5-1 .
CAIIEQGATDTQYF TGTGCCATCATTGAACAGGGAGCCACAGATACGCAGTATTTT . TRBJ2-3 TRBV10-3 few
CASTETGGEEKLFF TGTGCCAGTACGGAGACAGGGGGGGAGGAAAAACTGTTTTTT TRBD1 TRBJ1-4 TRBV19 many
CASSYAGVHSGNTIYF TGTGCCAGCAGCTATGCAGGGGTACACTCTGGAAACACCATATATTTT . TRBJ1-3 TRBV11-2 once
CASSHGASGEQYF TGTGCCAGCTCCCATGGGGCTAGCGGAGAGCAGTACTTC TRBD2 TRBJ2-7 TRBV3-1 .